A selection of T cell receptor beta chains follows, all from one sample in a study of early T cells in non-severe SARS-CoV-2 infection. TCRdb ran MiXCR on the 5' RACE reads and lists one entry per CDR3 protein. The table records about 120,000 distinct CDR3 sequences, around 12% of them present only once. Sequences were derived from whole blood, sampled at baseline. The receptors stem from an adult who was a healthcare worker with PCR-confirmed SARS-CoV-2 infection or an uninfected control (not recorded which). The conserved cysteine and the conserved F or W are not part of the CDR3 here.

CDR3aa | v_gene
ASSGQRYNEQF | TRBV6-1
ASSLQPGQGSTEAF | TRBV5-1
ASSVVTSGSDSDTQY | TRBV9
ASSLSQGTLNTEAF | TRBV28
ASSGTGENQPQH | TRBV2
SVEHRQETQY | TRBV29-1
ASSERDGLKETQY | TRBV25-1
AISAPDSGNEKLF | TRBV10-3
SASGGAVNEQF | TRBV20-1
ASSLRGQDRNEQF | TRBV5-1
ASSLGQGPLGYT | TRBV7-9
ASNRRGIQETQY | TRBV7-2
SAREVAGNTIY | TRBV20-1
ASRPPGLAGGSTDTQY | TRBV6-6
ASSDRDRVYEQY | TRBV7-9
ASSLGQPNTGELF | TRBV7-9
ASSRKTSARQETQY | TRBV3-1
AISDPLARGTFYEQY | TRBV10-3
ASSYSSGQETQY | TRBV6-6
ASSSSVGEQY | TRBV7-9
ASRQGSSPGANVLT | TRBV2
ASSHWTSGMETQY | TRBV7-9
ASSPGQGASPLH | TRBV2
SARGPSSYNSPLH | TRBV20-1
SVRQNSNQPQH | TRBV29-1
ASTTAGGTDTQY | TRBV2
ASSLQGTGRPGELF | TRBV5-1
ASSQDPSTEAF | TRBV3-1
ASSSRQGSYEQY | TRBV5-1
ATSTLEAYEQY | TRBV15
ASSGRGNQPQH | TRBV7-9
ASSQHGGQGTEAF | TRBV4-1
SARFGQPQH | TRBV20-1
ASISQGTGELF | TRBV12-3/TRBV12-4
ASSLRPNAPGELF | TRBV3-2
AWNTRGGGAYNEQF | TRBV30
ASSSVQGISGEQY | TRBV7-2
SARPSGSQETQY | TRBV20-1
ASSLVDTLNTGELF | TRBV7-2
ASGIPGAHYGYT | TRBV28
ASMDRLYGYT | TRBV19
ASSPQTGTVGELF | TRBV12-3/TRBV12-4
ASSLLAASTDTQY | TRBV12-3/TRBV12-4
ASSQRATNEQF | TRBV7-8
ASSSKGTGAGNTIY | TRBV12-3/TRBV12-4
ASSIRHSGTGAANYGYT | TRBV5-5
ASSQDPSSYNEQF | TRBV14
ASSTPGGTRTEAF | TRBV27
SARGNRVSNQPQH | TRBV20-1
ASSVGRDTGELF | TRBV2
SAREPIGTSNEQF | TRBV20-1
AISGQGTSGYT | TRBV10-3
ASSPGATVSLKLF | TRBV5-1